This TCR beta chain is from a study of CXCR3-negative and CXCR3-positive naive CD8 T cells. Study summary: Summed over all libraries, TRB reads came to 130 million to 150 million, with about 1.5 +/- 0.3 million per library.

The study made its TRB cDNA libraries by 5' RACE, adding UMI labels. For each CDR3 protein, TCRdb gives one entry from its re-call of the 5' RACE reads, without DNA. Its table records approximately 74,000 distinct CDR3 sequences. Study results and limitations: Naive cells used TRBV-TRBJ genes in much the same way whether CXCR3-negative or CXCR3-positive; memory cells did not. From TRB CDR3 properties, TCR strength was inferred; surface CD5 did not differ between naive subsets. Similarly elevated diversity marked both naive subsets, with memory CD8+ cells showing far lower diversity.

Remarks on this clonotype: The antigen is unknown.

This TCR was sampled from a human donor in good health. Some clones in this sample may be carry-over from other donors' samples. The sample taken for sequencing was naive CXCR3- CD8+ T cells from blood. As for subset: CD45RO-CCR7+CD27+CD95- naive CD8+ T cells lacking CXCR3 (TNR3-).

CDR3 protein: CATTDRRHEQYF. The chain uses TRBV27 and TRBJ2-7; the TCRdb call, TRBD1, lacks DNA for checking. CDR3 length: 12 amino acids. The germline gives CDR1 MNHEY, CDR2 SMNVEV (reference sequence).